This T cell receptor beta chain was recorded in a study of cytomegalovirus exposure and HLA in healthy donors. Across the whole study: The use of the same platform for the roughly 130 validation repertoires and the 550 to 700 first-cohort repertoires was reported by a later analysis.

In the case of this clone: Its antigen is not identified.

Findings of the study overall: Specificity of three CMV-associated chains for CMV antigens was verified in vitro. For cytomegalovirus status, the classifier reportedly gave diagnoses with high specificity and sensitivity.

Germline lookup yields CDR1 GTSNPN and CDR2 SVGIG (reference sequence). The CDR3 length is 15 residues. The J segment lost 2 bases and the V segment lost 5 bases, leaving 6 bases of the junction unmatched. From the 120-subject validation cohort, which was separate from the roughly 710-subject first cohort, the donors were drawn. TCRdb keeps only in-frame clones here, not all; method: immunoSEQ multiplex PCR. The sample records around 140,000 clones, approximately 94% being singletons. The source is a young man in good health and CMV-seropositive. The chain has TRBV30 and TRBJ2-3; TRBD2 matches 11 bases. The sample was PBMCs. The CDR3 sequence is CAWAPGLAATDTQYF. CDR3 bases: TGTGCCTGGGCCCCGGGACTAGCGGCCACAGATACGCAGTATTTT.